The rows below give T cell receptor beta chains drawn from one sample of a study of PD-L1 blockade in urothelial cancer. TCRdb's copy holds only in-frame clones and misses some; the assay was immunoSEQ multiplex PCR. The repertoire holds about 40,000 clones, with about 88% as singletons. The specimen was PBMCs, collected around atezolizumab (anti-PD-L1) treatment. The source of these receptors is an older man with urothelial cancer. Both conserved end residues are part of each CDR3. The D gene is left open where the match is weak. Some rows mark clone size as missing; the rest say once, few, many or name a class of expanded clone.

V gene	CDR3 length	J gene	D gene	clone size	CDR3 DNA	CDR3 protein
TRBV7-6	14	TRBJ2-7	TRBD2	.	TGTGCCAGCAGCTCTGGACTAGCGGGAGAAGAGCAGTACTTC	CASSSGLAGEEQYF
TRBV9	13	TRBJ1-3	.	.	TGTGCCAGCAGCGTAGTTCTCGGAAACACCATATATTTT	CASSVVLGNTIYF
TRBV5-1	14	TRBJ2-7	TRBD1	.	TGCGCCAGCAGCCATGGACAGGGAGCCTACGAGCAGTACTTC	CASSHGQGAYEQYF
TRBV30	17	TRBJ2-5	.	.	TGTGCCTGGAGTGTAGGGTCTAGCGGAGGGGGGCCAGAGACCCAGTACTTC	CAWSVGSSGGGPETQYF
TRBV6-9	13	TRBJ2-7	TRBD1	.	TGTGCCAGCTTCACAGGGGCTTCCTACGAGCAGTACTTC	CASFTGASYEQYF
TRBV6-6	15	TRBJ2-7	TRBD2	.	TGTGCCAGCAGTTACCGACTAGCAGGGTCCTACGAGCAGTACTTC	CASSYRLAGSYEQYF
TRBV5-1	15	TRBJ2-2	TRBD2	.	TGCGCCAGCAGCTTTGGGCTAGCGGCCCCCGGGGAGCTGTTTTTT	CASSFGLAAPGELFF
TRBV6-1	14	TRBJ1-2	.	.	TGTGCCAGCAGTGATAACGTGGGGGGCTATGGCTACACCTTC	CASSDNVGGYGYTF
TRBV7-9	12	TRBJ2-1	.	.	TGTGCCAGCAGCTTAGGACTCAATGAGCAGTTCTTC	CASSLGLNEQFF
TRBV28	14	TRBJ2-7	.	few	TGTGCCAGCAGTGCCCGACAGCCCTCTGGGGAGCAGTACTTC	CASSARQPSGEQYF
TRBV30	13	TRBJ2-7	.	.	TGTGCCTGGAGTGTCCGTAACCGGGGTGAGCAGTACTTC	CAWSVRNRGEQYF
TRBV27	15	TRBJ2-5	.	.	TGTGCCAGCAGCCAGGCCAGGGTTGGGGCGGAGACCCAGTACTTC	CASSQARVGAETQYF
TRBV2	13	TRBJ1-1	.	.	TGTGCCAGCAACAGGGCCATGAACACTGAAGCTTTCTTT	CASNRAMNTEAFF
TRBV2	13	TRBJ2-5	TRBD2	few	TGTGCCAGCAGCCGGGGGGATGGAGAGACCCAGTACTTC	CASSRGDGETQYF
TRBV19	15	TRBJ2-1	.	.	TGTGCCAGTAGTGTAGGACAAAGCTCCTACAATGAGCAGTTCTTC	CASSVGQSSYNEQFF
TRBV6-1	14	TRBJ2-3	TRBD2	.	TGTGCCACACGCGGGGGGGGGAGCACAGATACGCAGTATTTT	CATRGGGSTDTQYF
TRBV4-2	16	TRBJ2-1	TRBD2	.	TGTGCCAGCAGCCAAGAAAGCGGGAGGGTCGAGTACGAGCAGTTCTTC	CASSQESGRVEYEQFF
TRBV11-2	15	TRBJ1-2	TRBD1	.	TGTGCCAGCAGCTTATCCCCGGGACAGGGCTATGGCTACACCTTC	CASSLSPGQGYGYTF
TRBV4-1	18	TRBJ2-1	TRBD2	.	TGCGCCAGCAGCCAAGATCTTAGGGCTAGCGGGAACTACAATGAGCAGTTCTTC	CASSQDLRASGNYNEQFF
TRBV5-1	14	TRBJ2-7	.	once	TGCGCCAGCAGCTTGGAGCAGGAAACGGGAGAGCAGTACTTC	CASSLEQETGEQYF
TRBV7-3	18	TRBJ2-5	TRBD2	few	TGTGCCAGCAGCCTCTGGACTAGCGGGAGGGCCGAACAAGAGACCCAGTACTTC	CASSLWTSGRAEQETQYF
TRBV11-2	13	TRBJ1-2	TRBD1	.	TGTGCCAGCAGCCCGCGGACAGGAGGGCTCTACACCTTC	CASSPRTGGLYTF
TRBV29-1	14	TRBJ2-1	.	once	TGCAGCGTTGAGGGGGGGGCTAATCTCAATGAGCAGTTCTTC	CSVEGGANLNEQFF
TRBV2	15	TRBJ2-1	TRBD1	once	TGTGCCAGCAGTGCCTCGGGACAGGGTAACAATGAGCAGTTCTTC	CASSASGQGNNEQFF
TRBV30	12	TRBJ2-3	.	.	TGTGCCTGGACCGGGTTTGCAGATACGCAGTATTTT	CAWTGFADTQYF
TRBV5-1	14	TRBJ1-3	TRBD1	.	TGCGCCAGCAGCTTGAGACAGGGGGCGGACACCATATATTTT	CASSLRQGADTIYF
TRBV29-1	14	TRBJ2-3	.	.	TGCAGCGTAAAACAGGGTGCGTACACAGATACGCAGTATTTT	CSVKQGAYTDTQYF
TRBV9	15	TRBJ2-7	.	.	TGTGCCAGCAGCGCGGGAAGCGGCCCGACCTACGAGCAGTACTTC	CASSAGSGPTYEQYF
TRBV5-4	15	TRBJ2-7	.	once	TGTGCCAGCAGCTTACCAGGGGGACTCCGCTACGAGCAGTACTTC	CASSLPGGLRYEQYF
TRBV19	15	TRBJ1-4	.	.	TGTGCCAGTAGTATATCGCGGGAAGTAAGAGAAAAACTGTTTTTT	CASSISREVREKLFF
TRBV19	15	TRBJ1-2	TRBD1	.	TGTGCCAGTGAGGACAGGGGCCAAGCTAACTATGGCTACACCTTC	CASEDRGQANYGYTF
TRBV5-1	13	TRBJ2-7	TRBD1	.	TGCGCCAACGTGGACAGGCCTTCCTACGAGCAGTACTTC	CANVDRPSYEQYF
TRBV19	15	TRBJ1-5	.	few	TGTGCCAGTAATTGGCAGGTCCTTAGCAATCAGCCCCAGCATTTT	CASNWQVLSNQPQHF
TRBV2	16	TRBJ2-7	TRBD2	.	TGTGCCAGCCATAAAGCCGGGACTAGGAGTGGCTACGAGCAGTACTTC	CASHKAGTRSGYEQYF
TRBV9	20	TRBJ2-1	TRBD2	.	TGTGCCAGCAGCACCGGGGGGGTCCACTTGGGCGGGTATTTCTACAATGAGCAGTTCTTC	CASSTGGVHLGGYFYNEQFF
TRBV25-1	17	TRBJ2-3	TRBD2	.	TGTGCCAGCAGTGGGCCGGGACTAGCGACTAGCACAGATACGCAGTATTTT	CASSGPGLATSTDTQYF
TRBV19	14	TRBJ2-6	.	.	TGTGCCAGTAGTCAAGGGGTTGGGGCCAACGTCCTGACTTTC	CASSQGVGANVLTF